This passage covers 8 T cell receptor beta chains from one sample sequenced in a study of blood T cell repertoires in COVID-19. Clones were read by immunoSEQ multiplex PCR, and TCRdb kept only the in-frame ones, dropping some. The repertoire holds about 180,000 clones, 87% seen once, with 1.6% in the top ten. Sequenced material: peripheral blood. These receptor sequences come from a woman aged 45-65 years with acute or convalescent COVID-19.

CDR3 region: CASSLAQGNTF. CDR3 nucleotide sequence: TGTGCCAGCAGTCTCGCTCAGGGGAACACCTTC. The chain couples TRBV2 to TRBJ1-2, with D tentatively TRBD1 (6 bases). The V gene lost 5 bases and the J gene lost 12 bases, with 13 bases spanning the gap. In germline, CDR1 is SNHLY, CDR2 FYNNEI. The CDR3 runs 11 residues. Together with reference TRBV2 and TRBJ1-2, the CDR3 gives the full variable domain: EPEVTQTPSHQVTQMGQEVILRCVPISNHLYFYWYRQILGQKVEFLVSFYNNEISEKSEIFDDQFSVERPDGSNFTLKIRSTKLEDSAMYFCASSLAQGNTFGSGTRLTVV.

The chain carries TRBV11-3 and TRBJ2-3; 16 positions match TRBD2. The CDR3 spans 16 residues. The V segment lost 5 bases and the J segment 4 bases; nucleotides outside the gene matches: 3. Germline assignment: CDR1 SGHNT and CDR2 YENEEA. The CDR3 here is CASSQGLAGGPDTQYF. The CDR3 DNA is TGTGCCAGCAGCCAGGGACTAGCGGGGGGGCCAGATACGCAGTATTTT.

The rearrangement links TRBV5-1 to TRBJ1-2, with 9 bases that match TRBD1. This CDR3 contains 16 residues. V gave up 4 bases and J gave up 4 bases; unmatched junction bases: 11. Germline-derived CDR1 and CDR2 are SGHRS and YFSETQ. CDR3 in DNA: TGCGCCAGCAGCCCGACAGGGGGGGCAAGTTTCTATGGCTACACCTTC. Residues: CASSPTGGASFYGYTF.

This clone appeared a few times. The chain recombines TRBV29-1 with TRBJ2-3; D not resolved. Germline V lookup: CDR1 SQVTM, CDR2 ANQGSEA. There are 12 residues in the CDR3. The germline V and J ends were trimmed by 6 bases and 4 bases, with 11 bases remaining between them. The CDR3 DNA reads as TGCAGCGTGGCGGCACCCGCAGATACGCAGTATTTT. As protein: CSVAAPADTQYF.

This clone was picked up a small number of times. This CDR3 reads CASSPEELPNYGYTF. CDR3 sequence (DNA): TGTGCCAGCAGCCCCGAGGAGCTACCTAACTATGGCTACACCTTC. This rearrangement joins TRBV9 to TRBJ1-2; D remains ambiguous. The length of the CDR3 is 15 residues. Germline CDR1 reads SGDLS; CDR2 reads YYNGEE. Trimming stripped 4 bases from V and 0 bases from J, with 13 bases between.

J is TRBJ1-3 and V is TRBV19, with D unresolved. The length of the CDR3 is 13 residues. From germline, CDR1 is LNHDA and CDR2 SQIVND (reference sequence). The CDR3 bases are TGTGCTCTACGTAGCACAACTGGAAACACCATATATTTT. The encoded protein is CALRSTTGNTIYF.

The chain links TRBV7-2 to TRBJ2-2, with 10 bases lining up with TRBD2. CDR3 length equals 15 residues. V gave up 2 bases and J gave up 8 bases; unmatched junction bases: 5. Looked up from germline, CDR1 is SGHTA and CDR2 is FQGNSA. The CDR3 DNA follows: TGTGCCAGCAGCTTACTAGCGGGAGTCGGTGGGGAGCTGTTTTTT. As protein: CASSLLAGVGGELFF.

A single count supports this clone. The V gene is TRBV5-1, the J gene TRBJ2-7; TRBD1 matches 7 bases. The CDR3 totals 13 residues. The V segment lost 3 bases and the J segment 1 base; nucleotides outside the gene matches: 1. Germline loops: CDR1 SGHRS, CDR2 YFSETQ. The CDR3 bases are TGCGCCAGCAGCTGGACAGGTTCCTACGAGCAGTACTTC. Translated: CASSWTGSYEQYF.